This TCR beta chain was identified during a study of Ad26.COV2.S vaccination and SARS-CoV-2 variants. Study-wide context: Donor was assigned to the Ad26.COV2.S arm of trial COV1001. Participants got Ad26.COV2.S intramuscularly, once or twice 56 days apart. Findings of the study overall: Reportedly, after vaccination the spike-specific CD8+ and CD4+ T cell responses displayed substantial breadth.

Treatment of the sample: some 20 received Ad26.COV2.S at low or high dose, single or two shots; several received placebo; per-sample allocation not given. Sampling took place 63 days after the first vaccine or placebo injection. Vaccination used an Ad26 vector expressing Wuhan-strain SARS-CoV-2 spike. Concerning this clone: No antigen is known for it.

Profiled with immunoSEQ multiplex PCR; TCRdb holds only in-frame clones, not every one. The profile shows about 350,000 clones, about 88% of them singletons. Sequenced material: peripheral blood, taken in a trial of Ad26.COV2.S vaccine versus placebo. This TCR was recovered from a person aged 18-60 years who received the Ad26.COV2.S COVID-19 vaccine or a placebo.

CDR3 in DNA: TGTGCCAGCTCTCGTCTCGGGGCCGCGGGCAATGAGCAGTTCTTC. Translated, it gives CASSRLGAAGNEQFF. The chain carries TRBV18 and TRBJ2-1; D is perhaps TRBD1 or TRBD2 (5 bases each). V dropped 6 bases and J dropped 6 bases, with 18 bases sitting between them. From germline, CDR1 is KGHSH and CDR2 LQKENI. The CDR3 has 15 residues.